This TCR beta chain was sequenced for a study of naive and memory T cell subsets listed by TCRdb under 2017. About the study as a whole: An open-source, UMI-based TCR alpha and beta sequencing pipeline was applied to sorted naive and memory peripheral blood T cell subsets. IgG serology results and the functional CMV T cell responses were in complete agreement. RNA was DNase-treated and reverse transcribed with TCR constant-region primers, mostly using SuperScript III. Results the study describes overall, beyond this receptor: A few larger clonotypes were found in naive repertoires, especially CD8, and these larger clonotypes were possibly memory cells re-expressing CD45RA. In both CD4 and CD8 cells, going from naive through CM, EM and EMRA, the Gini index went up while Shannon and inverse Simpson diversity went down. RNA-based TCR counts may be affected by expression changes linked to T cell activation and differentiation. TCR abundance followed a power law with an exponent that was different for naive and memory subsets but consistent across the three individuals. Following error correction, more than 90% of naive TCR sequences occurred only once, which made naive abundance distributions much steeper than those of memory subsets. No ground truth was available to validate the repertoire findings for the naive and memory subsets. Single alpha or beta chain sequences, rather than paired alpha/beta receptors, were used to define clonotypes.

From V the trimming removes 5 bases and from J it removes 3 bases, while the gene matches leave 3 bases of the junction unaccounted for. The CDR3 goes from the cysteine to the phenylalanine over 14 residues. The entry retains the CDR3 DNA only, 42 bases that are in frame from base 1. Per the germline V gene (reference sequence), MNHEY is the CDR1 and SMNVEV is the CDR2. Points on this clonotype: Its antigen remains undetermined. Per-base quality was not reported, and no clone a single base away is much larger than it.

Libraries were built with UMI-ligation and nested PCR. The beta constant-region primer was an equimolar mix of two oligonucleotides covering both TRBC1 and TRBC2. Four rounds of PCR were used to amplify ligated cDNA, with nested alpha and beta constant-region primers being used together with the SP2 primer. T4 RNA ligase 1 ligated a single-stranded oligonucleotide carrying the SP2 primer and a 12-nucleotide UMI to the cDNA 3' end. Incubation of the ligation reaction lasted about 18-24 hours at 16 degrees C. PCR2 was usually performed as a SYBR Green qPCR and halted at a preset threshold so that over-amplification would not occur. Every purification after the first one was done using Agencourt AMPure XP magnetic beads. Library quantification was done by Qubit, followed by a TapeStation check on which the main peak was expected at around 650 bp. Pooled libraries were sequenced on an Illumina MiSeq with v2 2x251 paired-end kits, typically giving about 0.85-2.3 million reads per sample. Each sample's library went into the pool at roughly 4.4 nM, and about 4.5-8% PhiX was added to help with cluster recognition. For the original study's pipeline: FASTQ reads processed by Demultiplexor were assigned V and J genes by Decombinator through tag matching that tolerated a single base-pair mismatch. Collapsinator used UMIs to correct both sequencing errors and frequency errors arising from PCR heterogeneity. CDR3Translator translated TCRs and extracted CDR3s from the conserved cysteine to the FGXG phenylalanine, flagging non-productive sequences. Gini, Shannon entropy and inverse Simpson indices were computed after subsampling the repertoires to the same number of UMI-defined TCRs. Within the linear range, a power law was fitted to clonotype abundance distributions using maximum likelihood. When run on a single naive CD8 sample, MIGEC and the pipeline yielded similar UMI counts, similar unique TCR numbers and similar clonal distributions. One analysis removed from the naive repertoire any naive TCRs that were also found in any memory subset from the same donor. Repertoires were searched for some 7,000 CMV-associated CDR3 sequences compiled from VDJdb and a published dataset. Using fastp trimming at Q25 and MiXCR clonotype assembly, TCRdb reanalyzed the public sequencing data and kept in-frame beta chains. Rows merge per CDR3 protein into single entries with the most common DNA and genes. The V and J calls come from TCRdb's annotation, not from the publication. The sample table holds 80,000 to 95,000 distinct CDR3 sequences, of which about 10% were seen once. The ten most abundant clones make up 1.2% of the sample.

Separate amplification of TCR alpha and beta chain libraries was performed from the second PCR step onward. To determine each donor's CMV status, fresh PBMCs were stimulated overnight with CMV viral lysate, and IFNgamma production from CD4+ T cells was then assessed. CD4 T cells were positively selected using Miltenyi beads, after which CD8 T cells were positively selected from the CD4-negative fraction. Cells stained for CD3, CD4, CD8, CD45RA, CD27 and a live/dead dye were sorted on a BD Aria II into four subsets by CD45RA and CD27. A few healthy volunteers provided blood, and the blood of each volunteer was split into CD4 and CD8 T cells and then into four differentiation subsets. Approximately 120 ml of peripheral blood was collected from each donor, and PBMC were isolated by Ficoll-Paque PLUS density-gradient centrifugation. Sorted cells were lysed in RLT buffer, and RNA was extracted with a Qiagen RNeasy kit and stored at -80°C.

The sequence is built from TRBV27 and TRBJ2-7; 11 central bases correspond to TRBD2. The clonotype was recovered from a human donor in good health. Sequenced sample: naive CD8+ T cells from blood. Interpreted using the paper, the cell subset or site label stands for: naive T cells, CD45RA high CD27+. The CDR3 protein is CASSAGTSGYEQYF. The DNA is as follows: TGTGCCAGCAGTGCCGGGACTAGCGGCTACGAGCAGTACTTC.